Presented here are 6 T cell receptor beta chains from one specimen sequenced in a study of cytomegalovirus exposure and HLA in healthy donors. Primers for the PCR totalled 60 Vbeta and 13 Jbeta. TCRdb's table, derived via immunoSEQ multiplex PCR, lists solely in-frame clones and lacks some. The sample contains some 180,000 clones, roughly 88% of which appear only once. Input material: PBMCs. Receptors were obtained from a girl aged 2-15 years in good health and CMV-seropositive.

The V call is TRBV30, the J call TRBJ2-1, with 8 nucleotides matching TRBD2. Trimming removed 3 bases from V and 3 bases from J; junction bases left unmatched: 4. CDR1 and CDR2 from the germline V gene are GTSNPN and SVGIG (reference sequence). The CDR3 runs to 14 residues. The CDR3 nucleotides read TGTGCCTGGAGGCGGGGGGCAGGCTACAATGAGCAGTTCTTC. It encodes CAWRRGAGYNEQFF.

The V and J genes are TRBV5-1 and TRBJ2-3, with D unclear. V was shortened by 1 base and J by 4 bases, with 10 bases between the two germline ends. In germline, CDR1 is SGHRS, CDR2 YFSETQ. The CDR3 is 14 amino acids. This CDR3 reads CASSLLPRADTQYF. The DNA for the CDR3 is TGCGCCAGCAGCTTGCTTCCCCGCGCAGATACGCAGTATTTT.

The chain combines TRBV28 with TRBJ1-3; D perhaps matches TRBD1 (5 bases). The V gene lost 6 bases and the J gene lost 0 bases, with 15 bases spanning the gap. The CDR3 covers 16 residues. Germline CDR1 MDHEN, CDR2 SYDVKM. Written as DNA, the CDR3 is TGTGCCAGCAGGTCACCCGCGGGGGGCTCTGGAAACACCATATATTTT. Translating it yields CASRSPAGGSGNTIYF.

This chain joins TRBV15 and TRBJ2-1, with 8 bases identical to TRBD1. Germline CDR1 reads LNHNV; CDR2 reads YYDKDF (reference sequence). Unmatched junction bases numbered 2, after V lost 1 base and J lost 6 bases. The CDR3 extends over 14 amino acids. The CDR3 nucleotides read TGTGCCACCAGCAGAGCGACAGGGGCCAATGAGCAGTTCTTC. It codes for CATSRATGANEQFF.

The rearrangement links TRBV7-9 to TRBJ2-2; perhaps TRBD1 as D (5 bases). The germline V gene has CDR1 SEHNR and CDR2 FQNEAQ (reference sequence). CDR3 length: 17 amino acids. The ends were cut back, 5 bases at V and 2 bases at J, with 18 bases in the middle. The CDR3 spells CASSQAVETDNTGELFF. The CDR3 nucleotides read TGTGCCAGCAGCCAGGCTGTCGAGACAGATAACACCGGGGAGCTGTTTTTT. Full variable domain (remainder filled in from reference TRBV7-9 and TRBJ2-2): DTGVSQNPRHKITKRGQNVTFRCDPISEHNRLYWYRQTLGQGPEFLTYFQNEAQLEKSRLLSDRFSAERPKGSFSTLEIQRTEQGDSAMYLCASSQAVETDNTGELFFGEGSRLTVL.

The chain recombines TRBV5-5 with TRBJ2-7; perhaps TRBD1 as D (6 bases). Germline CDR1 reads SGHKS; CDR2 reads YYEKEE (reference sequence). The ends were cut back, 3 bases at V and 2 bases at J, with 12 bases in the middle. CDR3 length equals 14 residues. In nucleotides, the CDR3 is TGTGCCAGCAGCTCTACAGGGTCCCCCTACGAGCAGTACTTC. It is translated as CASSSTGSPYEQYF.